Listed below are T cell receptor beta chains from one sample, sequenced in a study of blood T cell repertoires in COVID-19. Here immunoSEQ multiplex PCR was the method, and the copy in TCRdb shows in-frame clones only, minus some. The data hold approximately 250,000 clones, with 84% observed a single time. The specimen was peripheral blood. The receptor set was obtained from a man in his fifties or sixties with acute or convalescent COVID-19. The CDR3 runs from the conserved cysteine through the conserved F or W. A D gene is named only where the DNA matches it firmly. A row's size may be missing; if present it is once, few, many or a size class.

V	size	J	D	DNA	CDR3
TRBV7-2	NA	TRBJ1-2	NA	TGTGCCAGCAGCTTAGGATACGACAGACTCTATGGCTACACCTTC	CASSLGYDRLYGYTF
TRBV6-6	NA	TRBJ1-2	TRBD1	TGTGCCAGCGGGAGGACAGGGATCAGGGGAGACTATGGCTACACCTTC	CASGRTGIRGDYGYTF
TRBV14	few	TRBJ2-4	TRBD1	TGTGCCAGCAGCCTAACAGGGGTGGCCAAAAACATTCAGTACTTC	CASSLTGVAKNIQYF
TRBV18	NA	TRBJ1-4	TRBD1	TGTGCCAGCTCAGCGAACAGGGGGCCATTTAATGAAAAACTGTTTTTT	CASSANRGPFNEKLFF
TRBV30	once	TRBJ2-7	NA	TGTGCCTGGAGTGGAGGTGGAGGCGAGCAGTACTTC	CAWSGGGGEQYF
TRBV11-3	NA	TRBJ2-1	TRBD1	TGTGCCAGCAGCCCACACAGGGGAAACAATGAGCAGTTCTTC	CASSPHRGNNEQFF
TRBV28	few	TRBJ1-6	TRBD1	TGTGCCAGCAGTTTTGGGGGATGGACAGGGAATTCACCCCTCCACTTT	CASSFGGWTGNSPLHF
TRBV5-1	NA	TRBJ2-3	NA	TGCGCCAGCAGCTTGGCAGGGCCTAGCACAGATACGCAGTATTTT	CASSLAGPSTDTQYF
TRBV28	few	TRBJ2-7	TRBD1	TGTGCCAGCAGACAGGGGGCGCTTGGTATTCGCGACTTTGGCTACGAGCAGTACTTC	CASRQGALGIRDFGYEQYF
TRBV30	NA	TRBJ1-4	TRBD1	TGTGCCTGGAAGGGACAGGCAACTAATGAAAAACTGTTTTTT	CAWKGQATNEKLFF
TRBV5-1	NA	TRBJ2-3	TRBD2	TGCGCCAGCACGGCATCTGCGGGAGTGACAGATACGCAGTATTTT	CASTASAGVTDTQYF
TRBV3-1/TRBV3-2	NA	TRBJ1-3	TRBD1	TGTGCCAGCAGCCAGTTCTACCCTACAGGGGGCTACGGAAACACCATATATTTT	CASSQFYPTGGYGNTIYF
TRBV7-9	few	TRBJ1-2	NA	TGTGCCAGCAGCCCTATTCAAGGGGATACTGGCTACACCTTC	CASSPIQGDTGYTF
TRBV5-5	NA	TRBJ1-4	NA	TGTGCCAGCAGCTTGGCGCCGGGAGGTAATGAAAAACTGTTTTTT	CASSLAPGGNEKLFF
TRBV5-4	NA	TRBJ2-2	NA	TGTGCCAGCAGCGACACAGGAGTTTGGTACACCGGGGAGCTGTTTTTT	CASSDTGVWYTGELFF
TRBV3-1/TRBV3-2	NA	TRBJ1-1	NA	TGTGCCAGCAGCCAAGCGTCGACAGTAGAAGCTTTCTTT	CASSQASTVEAFF
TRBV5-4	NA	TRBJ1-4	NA	TGTGCCAGCAGCCGAGCTAATGAAAAACTGTTTTTT	CASSRANEKLFF
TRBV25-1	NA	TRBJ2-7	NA	TGTGCCAGCAGGGACTCAGACACTTCCTACGAGCAGTACTTC	CASRDSDTSYEQYF
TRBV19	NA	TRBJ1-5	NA	TGTGCCAGCTGGGTAGGGGTGGGGAATCAGCCCCAGCATTTT	CASWVGVGNQPQHF
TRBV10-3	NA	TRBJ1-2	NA	TGTGCCATCAGTGAGTTGACGGGTTATGGCTACACCTTC	CAISELTGYGYTF
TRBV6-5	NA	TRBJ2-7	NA	TGTGCCAGCAGTCCGCTCCCCGAGGTCCCCTACGAGCAGTACTTC	CASSPLPEVPYEQYF
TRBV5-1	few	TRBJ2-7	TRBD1	TGCGCCAGCAGCCCCGGACAGGGCTTTTACGAGCAGTACTTC	CASSPGQGFYEQYF
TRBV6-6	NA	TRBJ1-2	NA	TGTGCCAGCAACTTAAAATTCAGGGAAACGTATGGCTACACCTTC	CASNLKFRETYGYTF
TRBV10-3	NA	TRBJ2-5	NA	TGTGCCATCAGCGCAACACTAGATCAAGAGACCCAGTACTTC	CAISATLDQETQYF
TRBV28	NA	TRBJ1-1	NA	TGTGCCCACGCCTCAAGCTACACTGAAGCTTTCTTT	CAHASSYTEAFF
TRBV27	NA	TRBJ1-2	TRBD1	TGTGCCAGCAGCTCGACAGGGGGCTGGAATGGCTACACCTTC	CASSSTGGWNGYTF
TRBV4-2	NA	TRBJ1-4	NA	TGTGCCAGCAGCCAAGACCGGGGTGAAAAACTGTTTTTT	CASSQDRGEKLFF
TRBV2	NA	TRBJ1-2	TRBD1	TGTGCCAGCAGTGAAACCGGGACAGGGCGCTATGGCTACACCTTC	CASSETGTGRYGYTF
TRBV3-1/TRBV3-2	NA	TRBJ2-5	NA	TGTGCCAGCAGCCGCCGTCGGGACTACCAAGAGACCCAGTACTTC	CASSRRRDYQETQYF
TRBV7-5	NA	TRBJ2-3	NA	TGTGCCTCCAAGATGCCAGGGGTTGAGTATTTT	CASKMPGVEYF
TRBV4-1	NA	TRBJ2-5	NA	TGCGCCAGCAGCCAAGATCAGGTCCGCGCAGAGACCCAGTACTTC	CASSQDQVRAETQYF
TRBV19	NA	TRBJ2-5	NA	TGTGCCAGTAGTATGGGACTGGGCCCTCTTACGGGTGAGACCCAGTACTTC	CASSMGLGPLTGETQYF
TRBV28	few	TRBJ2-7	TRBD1	TGTGCCAGCAGCAAACAGGGGGCTCGGTACGAGCAGTACTTC	CASSKQGARYEQYF
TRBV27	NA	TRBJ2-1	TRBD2	TGTGCCAGCAGTTTACTAGCGGGGCACAATGAGCAGTTCTTC	CASSLLAGHNEQFF
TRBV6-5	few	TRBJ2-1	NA	TGTGCCAGCAGTTACTCCGTGGCCAAAAATGAGCAGTTCTTC	CASSYSVAKNEQFF
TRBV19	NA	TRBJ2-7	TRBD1	TGTGCCAGTAGTATACGGCAGGGGGAGTACGAGCAGTACTTC	CASSIRQGEYEQYF
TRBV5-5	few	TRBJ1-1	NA	TGTGCCAGCTCCGGGTGGAACACTGAAGCTTTCTTT	CASSGWNTEAFF
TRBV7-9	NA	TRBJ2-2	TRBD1	TGTGCCAGCAGCTCCACCAAGACAGGGGGTTTGGAGCTGTTTTTT	CASSSTKTGGLELFF
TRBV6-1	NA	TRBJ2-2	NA	TGTGCCAGCAGTGAAGGGGCCTACGACGGGGAGCTGTTTTTT	CASSEGAYDGELFF
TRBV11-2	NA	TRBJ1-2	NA	TGTGCCAGCAGCTTAGGCCCAGGGTTGGATGGCTACACCTTC	CASSLGPGLDGYTF
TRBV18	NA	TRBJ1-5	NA	TGTGCCAGCTCACCGGCGGGGGGATATAGCAATCAGCCCCAGCATTTT	CASSPAGGYSNQPQHF
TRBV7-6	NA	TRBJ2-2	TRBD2	TGTGCCAGCAGGCCCGGGACTAGCGGGAGGGACGGGGAGCTGTTTTTT	CASRPGTSGRDGELFF
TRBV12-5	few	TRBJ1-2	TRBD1	TGTGCTAGTGGTTTGGGAGGGGGCGGCTACACCTTC	CASGLGGGGYTF
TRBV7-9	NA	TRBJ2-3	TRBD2	TGTGCCAGCAGCTTGACTAGCGGGCGGAGCACAGATACGCAGTATTTT	CASSLTSGRSTDTQYF
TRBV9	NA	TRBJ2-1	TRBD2	TGTGCCAGCAGCGCGGGACTAGCGACGACTAGGAACCACTACAATGAGCAGTTCTTC	CASSAGLATTRNHYNEQFF
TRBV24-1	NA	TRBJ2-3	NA	TGTGCCACCAGTGATCGCGGGGATACGCAGTATTTT	CATSDRGDTQYF
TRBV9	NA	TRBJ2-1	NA	TGTGCCAGCAGCCCTACTGCTCCCACCGTCCATGAGCAGTTCTTC	CASSPTAPTVHEQFF
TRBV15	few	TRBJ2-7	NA	TGTGCCACCAGCCGAGGATCGCGGCCCGCCTACGAGCAGTACTTC	CATSRGSRPAYEQYF
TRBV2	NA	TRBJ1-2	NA	TGTGCCAGCCAGATGACAGGCCTCGTAGAAGGCTACACCTTC	CASQMTGLVEGYTF
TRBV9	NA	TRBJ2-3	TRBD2	TGTGCCAGCAGCGTAGGACGGGGGGGGAGCACAGATACGCAGTATTTT	CASSVGRGGSTDTQYF
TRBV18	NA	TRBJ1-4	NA	TGTGCCAGCTCACCTTCCCACTATAGGTCGGCTAATGAAAAACTGTTTTTT	CASSPSHYRSANEKLFF
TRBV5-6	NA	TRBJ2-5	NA	TGTGCCAGCAGCTTATCAGGGATCGAGACCCAGTACTTC	CASSLSGIETQYF
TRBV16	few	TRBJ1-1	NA	TGTGCCAGCAGAGGACAAGACACTGAAGCTTTCTTT	CASRGQDTEAFF
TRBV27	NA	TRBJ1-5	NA	TGTGCCAGCAGCCTTTATCCAGGGGTTGGCAATCAGCCCCAGCATTTT	CASSLYPGVGNQPQHF
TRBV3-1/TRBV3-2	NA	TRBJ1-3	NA	TGTGCCAGCAGCCTTATGGTCTCACAGGGAAACACCATATATTTT	CASSLMVSQGNTIYF
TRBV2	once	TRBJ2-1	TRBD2	TGTGCCAGCAGTTCAGGGCCTAGCGGGAGGAATGAGCAGTTCTTC	CASSSGPSGRNEQFF
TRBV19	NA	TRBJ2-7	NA	TGTGCCAGTAGTCCTGTAACGGGTCTCGAGCAGTACTTC	CASSPVTGLEQYF
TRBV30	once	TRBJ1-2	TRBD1	TGTGCCTGGAGAAAACAGGGGGCTTATTATGGCTACACCTTC	CAWRKQGAYYGYTF
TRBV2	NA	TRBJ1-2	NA	TGTGCCAGCAGTGTCCGGCCAGGGGATTATGGCTACACCTTC	CASSVRPGDYGYTF
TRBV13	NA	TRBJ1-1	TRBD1	TGTGCCAGCAGCATCAGGGGGTTCACTGAAGCTTTCTTT	CASSIRGFTEAFF